The 30 T cell receptor beta chains presented below share a single source sample, sequenced in a study of T cell changes during pregnancy in multiple sclerosis. The data were produced by immunoSEQ multiplex PCR, yet TCRdb's version contains in-frame clones alone and is incomplete. The table lists almost 50,000 clones, approximately 92% of them singletons. Material: peripheral blood, obtained after pregnancy. These receptors were collected from a female donor with multiple sclerosis, enrolled in a pregnancy study.

The genes are TRBV10-2 and TRBJ2-5; 14 bases are shared with TRBD2. The CDR3 runs to 16 residues. In germline, CDR1 is WSHSY, CDR2 SAAADI. V shed 10 bases, J shed 5 bases, and the junction held 12 bases outside the gene matches. The CDR3 DNA is TGCGCCACGCAGGGACTAGCGGGGGCCCCCGTCGAGACCCAGTACTTC. Residues: CATQGLAGAPVETQYF.

This chain joins TRBV9 and TRBJ2-1, with TRBD1 matching over 7 bases. Germline V lookup: CDR1 SGDLS, CDR2 YYNGEE. The V segment lost 3 bases and the J segment 0 bases; nucleotides outside the gene matches: 15. The CDR3 is 19 amino acids. CDR3 in amino acids: CASSARRTGQLSSYNEQFF. The CDR3 DNA reads TGTGCCAGCAGCGCCCGCCGGACAGGCCAATTAAGCTCCTACAATGAGCAGTTCTTC.

The chain is built from TRBV19 and TRBJ2-3; no clear D. Germline V CDR1 and CDR2: LNHDA, SQIVND (reference sequence). Trimming removed 5 bases at V and 4 bases at J, with 13 bases between. The CDR3 extends over 14 amino acids. The CDR3: CASSDLSRADTQYF. CDR3 nucleotides: TGTGCCAGTAGTGATTTGAGTAGAGCAGATACGCAGTATTTT.

V usage is TRBV10-3 and J usage is TRBJ1-3; tentative D call: TRBD1 (5 bases). Trimming took off 6 bases at V and 2 bases at J, with 14 bases between the two ends. From germline, CDR1 is ENHRY and CDR2 SYGVKD. There are 15 residues in the CDR3. The CDR3 here is CAIRSTGAPGNTIYF. The CDR3 DNA reads as TGTGCCATCAGGAGCACAGGCGCACCTGGAAACACCATATATTTT.

The chain is built from TRBV4-1 and TRBJ2-2; TRBD2 matches 11 bases. The CDR3 has 16 residues. The germline CDR1 and CDR2 sequences are MGHRA and YSYEKL. Trimming at V came to 4 bases and at J to 6 bases, leaving 7 bases not matched to a gene. In nucleotides, the CDR3 is TGCGCCAGCAGCCCAAGAACGACTAGCGGGGCCGGGGAGCTGTTTTTT. This encodes CASSPRTTSGAGELFF.

This clone showed up just once. This chain connects TRBV7-8 to TRBJ2-3; possible D gene TRBD2, 6 bases. This CDR3 region has 15 residues. CDR1 is SGHVS and CDR2 is FQNEAQ in the germline V gene. The V end was cut by 5 bases, the J end by 5 bases, with 17 bases between. CDR3 protein: CASSPRLGPQDTQYF. CDR3 sequence (DNA): TGTGCCAGCAGCCCTAGACTAGGACCCCAAGATACGCAGTATTTT.

The chain uses TRBV5-6 and TRBJ1-1, with 7 positions matching TRBD1. CDR3 size: 16 residues. CDR1 and CDR2 from the germline V gene are SGHDT and YYEEEE. After removal of 4 bases from V and 0 bases from J, the junction contained 9 bases not matched to a gene. DNA for the CDR3: TGTGCCAGCAGCCTAGGACCGACAGGGATGAACACTGAAGCTTTCTTT. Its translation: CASSLGPTGMNTEAFF. Together with reference TRBV5-6 and TRBJ1-1, the CDR3 gives the full variable domain: DAGVTQSPTHLIKTRGQQVTLRCSPKSGHDTVSWYQQALGQGPQFIFQYYEEEERQRGNFPDRFSGHQFPNYSSELNVNALLLGDSALYLCASSLGPTGMNTEAFFGQGTRLTVV.

V and J are TRBV6-4 and TRBJ2-6, with 9 bases matching TRBD1. The CDR3 is 16 residues long. The V gene end was trimmed by 8 bases and the J gene end by 1 base; junction bases not matched to a gene: 6. The germline CDR1 and CDR2 sequences are MRHNA and SNTAGT. The CDR3 region is CASRGTGHSGANVLTF. The CDR3 nucleotides are TGTGCCAGCCGGGGGACAGGGCATTCTGGGGCCAACGTCCTGACTTTC.

The CDR3 nucleotides read TGTGCCGCAAGACAGGGGTGGGACAATGAGCAGTTCTTC. Amino acid sequence: CAARQGWDNEQFF. The rearrangement links TRBV15 to TRBJ2-1; 8 bases match TRBD1. J gave up 5 bases and V 11 bases, and 8 bases lay outside the gene matches. Looked up from germline, CDR1 is LNHNV and CDR2 is YYDKDF (reference sequence). The CDR3 runs 13 residues. The whole variable domain, filled in from reference TRBV15 and TRBJ2-1, reads DAMVIQNPRYQVTQFGKPVTLSCSQTLNHNVMYWYQQKSSQAPKLLFHYYDKDFNNEADTPDNFQSRRPNTSFCFLDIRSPGLGDTAMYLCAARQGWDNEQFFGPGTRLTVL.

J is TRBJ1-2 and V is TRBV7-6; maybe TRBD1 (5 bases). The ends were cut back, 1 base at V and 6 bases at J, with 9 bases in the middle. Germline-derived CDR1 and CDR2 are SGHVS and FNYEAQ. The CDR3 totals 13 residues. CDR3 nucleotides: TGTGCCAGCAGCTTAGTGGGAGGGGATGGCTACACCTTC. Translated: CASSLVGGDGYTF.

The chain is built from TRBV18 and TRBJ1-5, with no clear D. V lost 1 base and J 7 bases, leaving 14 bases between the germline ends. CDR3 length: 15 residues. Looked up from germline, CDR1 is KGHSH and CDR2 is LQKENI. CDR3 region: CASSPLVREKQPQHF. The CDR3 region has the DNA TGTGCCAGCTCACCACTAGTGAGGGAGAAACAGCCCCAGCATTTT.

V and J are TRBV9 and TRBJ2-5, with 7 bases that match TRBD2. Germline trimming cut 0 bases from V and 7 bases from J; bases unmatched to any gene: 15. The CDR3 runs 17 residues. Germline CDR1 and CDR2: SGDLS and YYNGEE. The chain's CDR3 is CASSVEASGYLGGTQYF. The CDR3 DNA reads TGTGCCAGCAGCGTAGAAGCTAGCGGCTATCTGGGTGGGACCCAGTACTTC.

J is TRBJ1-2 and V is TRBV5-5, with 9 bases aligning to TRBD1. Germline V lookup: CDR1 SGHKS, CDR2 YYEKEE (reference sequence). J was trimmed by 7 bases and V by 4 bases; bases with no gene match: 8. This CDR3 spans 14 amino acids. CDR3 DNA sequence: TGTGCCAGCAGCGTGGAGGGACAGGGCTTTGGCTACACCTTC. It codes for CASSVEGQGFGYTF.

V gene TRBV15 combines with J gene TRBJ2-7; 9 bases match TRBD2. Germline CDR1 LNHNV, CDR2 YYDKDF (reference sequence). Germline trimming cut 5 bases from V and 1 base from J; bases unmatched to any gene: 12. CDR3 length equals 17 residues. As DNA, the CDR3 is TGTGCCACCAGCCCCCAAGGTAGCGGGGGTGTTTCCTACGAGCAGTACTTC. Its protein is CATSPQGSGGVSYEQYF.

This clone was detected once. This chain joins TRBV2 and TRBJ1-5, with D possibly being TRBD1 (5 bases). V dropped 6 bases and J dropped 5 bases, with 20 bases sitting between them. The CDR3 totals 16 residues. Germline values: CDR1 SNHLY, CDR2 FYNNEI. The CDR3 here is CASSQPRATGDQPQHF. The CDR3 nucleotides read TGTGCCAGCAGCCAACCCAGGGCGACGGGGGATCAGCCCCAGCATTTT.

V gene TRBV27 combines with J gene TRBJ2-6; 7 nucleotides line up with TRBD1. The germline V gene has CDR1 MNHEY and CDR2 SMNVEV (reference sequence). The CDR3 is 15 residues long. V lost 6 bases, J lost 3 bases, and 5 bases stayed unmatched. The CDR3 region is CASSLTGYGANVLTF. Here the CDR3 DNA reads TGTGCCAGCAGCCTGACAGGGTATGGGGCCAACGTCCTGACTTTC.

J is TRBJ2-7 and V is TRBV5-1; 7 bases are shared with TRBD1. Germline assignment: CDR1 SGHRS and CDR2 YFSETQ. Unmatched junction bases numbered 10, after V lost 4 bases and J lost 0 bases. This CDR3 region has 16 residues. The DNA of the CDR3 is TGCGCCAGCAGCGCCCGTGGGGACAGTAGCTCCTACGAGCAGTACTTC. This translates into CASSARGDSSSYEQYF.

J is TRBJ2-3 and V is TRBV11-2; the match to TRBD2 covers 9 bases. The CDR3 runs to 17 residues. The V segment lost 6 bases and the J segment 1 base; nucleotides outside the gene matches: 11. Germline CDR1 and CDR2: SGHAT and FQNNGV. The CDR3 DNA sequence: TGTGCCAGCAGGAGAGGGGACCTAGCGGGGCGCACAGATACGCAGTATTTT. Encoded protein: CASRRGDLAGRTDTQYF.

V and J are TRBV7-2 and TRBJ2-5; 9 nucleotides match TRBD1. This CDR3 spans 15 amino acids. CDR1 SGHTA and CDR2 FQGNSA come from the germline V gene. Trimming took 5 bases from V and 2 from J; bases not matched to a gene: 6. CDR3 region: CASSGQGFGQETQYF. The CDR3, as DNA: TGTGCCAGCAGCGGACAGGGGTTTGGACAAGAGACCCAGTACTTC. The full variable domain, in which reference TRBV7-2 and TRBJ2-5 provide the parts outside the CDR3, is GAGVSQSPSNKVTEKGKDVELRCDPISGHTALYWYRQSLGQGLEFLIYFQGNSAPDKSGLPSDRFSAERTGGSVSTLTIQRTQQEDSAVYLCASSGQGFGQETQYFGPGTRLLVL.

The chain joins TRBV7-9 to TRBJ1-1; D unresolved. Trimming pared 8 bases from V and 1 base from J, leaving 5 bases between. The CDR3 has 11 residues. CDR1 SEHNR and CDR2 FQNEAQ come from the germline V gene (reference sequence). As DNA, the CDR3 is TGTGCCAGCGGGCCGAACACTGAAGCTTTCTTT. Its protein is CASGPNTEAFF.

This chain uses TRBV9 with TRBJ1-1, with 8 bases that match TRBD1. The germline V gene encodes CDR1 SGDLS and CDR2 YYNGEE. This CDR3 region has 15 residues. With V trimmed by 0 bases and J by 1 base, 2 bases remained unmatched. The CDR3 sequence is CASSVDQGANTEAFF. The CDR3 DNA reads TGTGCCAGCAGCGTAGATCAGGGGGCGAACACTGAAGCTTTCTTT.

This clone was seen once. This chain links TRBV29-1 with TRBJ2-7, with TRBD1 identical over 11 bases. The CDR3 extends over 16 amino acids. Germline V lookup: CDR1 SQVTM, CDR2 ANQGSEA. V shed 4 bases and J 2 bases; nucleotides not matched to a gene: 10. CDR3 amino acids: CSVGGTGGDLTYEQYF. The CDR3 DNA sequence: TGCAGCGTTGGAGGGACAGGGGGGGACCTTACCTACGAGCAGTACTTC.

This sequence joins TRBV6-5 and TRBJ1-1; D perhaps matches TRBD1 (6 bases). CDR1 is MNHEY, CDR2 SVGAGI, per germline. V gave up 0 bases and J gave up 0 bases, with 11 bases separating them. The CDR3 contains 16 residues. The CDR3 loop is CASSYSRTAMNTEAFF. The CDR3 coding sequence is TGTGCCAGCAGTTACTCCAGGACAGCTATGAACACTGAAGCTTTCTTT.

This chain links TRBV9 with TRBJ2-1, with TRBD2 matching 9 bases. The CDR3 spans 16 residues. The V segment lost 0 bases and the J segment 6 bases; nucleotides outside the gene matches: 7. Looked up from germline, CDR1 is SGDLS and CDR2 is YYNGEE. The CDR3 DNA reads as TGTGCCAGCAGCGTAGGAGGCGGGGGGGCCGGCAATGAGCAGTTCTTC. Encoded protein: CASSVGGGGAGNEQFF.

The chain carries TRBV7-9 and TRBJ2-1; 8 bases line up with TRBD1. The trim removed 5 bases at V and 1 base at J, leaving 4 bases unmatched. The CDR3 is made up of 15 amino acids. The germline CDR1 and CDR2 sequences are SEHNR and FQNEAQ (reference sequence). The CDR3, as DNA: TGTGCCAGCAGCGTCCGGGACAGGTCCTACAATGAGCAGTTCTTC. Translation gives CASSVRDRSYNEQFF.

This chain joins TRBV9 and TRBJ1-2, with TRBD1 as a possible D gene (5 bases). The germline gives CDR1 SGDLS, CDR2 YYNGEE. This CDR3 is built from 17 residues. V was cut by 0 bases and J by 6 bases, with 21 bases left in between. This chain's CDR3 is CASSVEVRTYGGDGYTF. CDR3 bases: TGTGCCAGCAGCGTAGAGGTCAGGACCTACGGGGGTGATGGCTACACCTTC.

This chain links TRBV5-6 with TRBJ2-7; D is possibly TRBD2 (5 bases). The CDR3 has 12 residues. Germline V CDR1 and CDR2: SGHDT, YYEEEE. Between the trimmed V and J ends, which lost 0 bases and 6 bases, there was a span of 7 bases. The CDR3 DNA sequence: TGTGCCAGCAGCTTGGGACGGGGCGAGCAGTACTTC. This translates into CASSLGRGEQYF.

This clone was observed many times. This chain connects TRBV5-6 to TRBJ1-1; no clear D gene. The CDR3 is 17 residues long. V gave up 4 bases and J gave up 0 bases, with 19 bases separating them. Germline loops: CDR1 SGHDT, CDR2 YYEEEE. The DNA of the CDR3 is TGTGCCAGCAGCCGGGGTGACGTTTTTTATATGAACACTGAAGCTTTCTTT. It encodes CASSRGDVFYMNTEAFF.

For the CDR3, the DNA is TGTGCCAGTAGAGGATCCGGGACAGGGGACCCCTTACGGGGCTACACCTTC. Protein: CASRGSGTGDPLRGYTF. The gene calls are TRBV19 and TRBJ1-2; TRBD1 aligns across 10 bases. The germline V gene encodes CDR1 LNHDA and CDR2 SQIVND (reference sequence). V shed 6 bases and J 8 bases; nucleotides not matched to a gene: 18. This CDR3 contains 17 residues.

The chain carries TRBV5-8 and TRBJ2-1; perhaps TRBD2 as D (7 bases). Germline CDR1 and CDR2: SGHTS and YDEGEE. The CDR3 extends over 12 amino acids. Trimming took off 7 bases at V and 7 bases at J, with 12 bases between the two ends. The CDR3 region has the DNA TGTGCCAGCCAGGGGCGGGGGAATGAGCAGTTCTTC. Translating it yields CASQGRGNEQFF.